The rows below give T cell receptor beta chains drawn from one sample of a study of blood T cell repertoires in COVID-19. Libraries were prepared by immunoSEQ multiplex PCR; TCRdb keeps only in-frame clonotypes and omits some of them. The data contain 250,000 or so clones, 70% to 90% of them singletons. Sequenced sample: PBMCs or T cells enriched from blood (not recorded which). The receptors here all came from a man between 25 and 39 years old who had recovered from COVID-19. Both conserved end residues are part of each CDR3. D genes are given only for firm matches. Clone size, where shown, is once, few, many, or a class for clones that have expanded.

clone_size	cdr3_length	d_call	j_call	v_call	cdr3_nt	cdr3_aa
NA	14	NA	TRBJ2-7	TRBV15	TGTGCCACCAGCTTGGGACACCCCTCCTACGAGCAGTACTTC	CATSLGHPSYEQYF
few	13	NA	TRBJ2-7	TRBV28	TGTGCCAGCACCGACAGCTCTCCCTACGAGCAGTACTTC	CASTDSSPYEQYF
NA	12	TRBD1	TRBJ1-2	TRBV11-1	TGTGCCAGCAGGACAGGGGGGGATGGCTACACCTTC	CASRTGGDGYTF
NA	18	NA	TRBJ1-3	TRBV5-1	TGCGCCAGCAGCCTGAGGGAGGCCTCCTTTAGCTCTGGAAACACCATATATTTT	CASSLREASFSSGNTIYF
NA	14	NA	TRBJ1-2	TRBV3-1/TRBV3-2	TGTGCCAGCAGCCTTCAAGTAGGGGGCTATGGCTACACCTTC	CASSLQVGGYGYTF
NA	11	NA	TRBJ2-5	TRBV23-1	TGCGCCACCCTCCTACAAGAGACCCAGTACTTC	CATLLQETQYF
many	14	NA	TRBJ2-1	TRBV3-1/TRBV3-2	TGTGCCAGCAGCCCGTCCTTAGCTTCCAATGAGCAGTTCTTC	CASSPSLASNEQFF
NA	15	NA	TRBJ2-3	TRBV27	TGTGCCACCACCGGCGGGCTAGCTAGCACAGATACGCAGTATTTT	CATTGGLASTDTQYF
NA	13	NA	TRBJ1-4	TRBV11-2	TGTGCCAGCAGCTTAGCAGGGGCCGAAAAACTGTTTTTT	CASSLAGAEKLFF
NA	16	NA	TRBJ2-4	TRBV6-5	TGTGCCAGCAGTTACTCTAGCGGCCTAGCCAAAAACATTCAGTACTTC	CASSYSSGLAKNIQYF
NA	15	TRBD1	TRBJ1-2	TRBV7-2	TGTGCCAGCAGCTTAGTCGGGACAGGGGGTTATGGCTACACCTTC	CASSLVGTGGYGYTF
few	17	TRBD2	TRBJ2-1	TRBV11-3	TGTGCCAGCAGCTTACCATTGACTAGCGGGAGAAGCAATGAGCAGTTCTTC	CASSLPLTSGRSNEQFF
NA	15	TRBD1	TRBJ1-4	TRBV5-1	TGCGCCAGCGCAGGGGGTACGGCAACTAATGAAAAACTGTTTTTT	CASAGGTATNEKLFF
NA	16	TRBD2	TRBJ2-2	TRBV9	TGTGCCAGCAGCGTAGCTAGCGGGAGGTCCACCGGGGAGCTGTTTTTT	CASSVASGRSTGELFF
NA	15	TRBD1	TRBJ2-7	TRBV28	TGTGCCAGCCGTCAGGCGGGACAGGGCACCTACGAGCAGTACTTC	CASRQAGQGTYEQYF
NA	14	NA	TRBJ1-5	TRBV7-2	TGTGCCAGCAGCGTGGCGGGGAACAATCAGCCCCAGCATTTT	CASSVAGNNQPQHF
NA	14	TRBD1	TRBJ2-7	TRBV5-1	TGCGCCAGCAGCCCGACAGGGGACTCCTACGAGCAGTACTTC	CASSPTGDSYEQYF